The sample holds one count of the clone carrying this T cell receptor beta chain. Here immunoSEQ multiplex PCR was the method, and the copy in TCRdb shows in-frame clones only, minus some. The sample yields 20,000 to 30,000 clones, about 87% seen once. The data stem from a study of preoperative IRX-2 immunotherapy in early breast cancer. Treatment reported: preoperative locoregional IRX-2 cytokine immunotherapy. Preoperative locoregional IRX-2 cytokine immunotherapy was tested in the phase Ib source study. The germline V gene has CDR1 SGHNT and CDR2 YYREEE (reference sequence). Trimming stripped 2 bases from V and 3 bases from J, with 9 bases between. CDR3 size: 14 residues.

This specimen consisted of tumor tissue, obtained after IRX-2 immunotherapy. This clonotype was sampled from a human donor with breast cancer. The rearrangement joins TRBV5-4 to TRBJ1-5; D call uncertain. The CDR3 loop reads CASSLMSSNQPQHF. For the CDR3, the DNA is TGTGCCAGCAGCTTAATGTCGTCCAATCAGCCCCAGCATTTT.